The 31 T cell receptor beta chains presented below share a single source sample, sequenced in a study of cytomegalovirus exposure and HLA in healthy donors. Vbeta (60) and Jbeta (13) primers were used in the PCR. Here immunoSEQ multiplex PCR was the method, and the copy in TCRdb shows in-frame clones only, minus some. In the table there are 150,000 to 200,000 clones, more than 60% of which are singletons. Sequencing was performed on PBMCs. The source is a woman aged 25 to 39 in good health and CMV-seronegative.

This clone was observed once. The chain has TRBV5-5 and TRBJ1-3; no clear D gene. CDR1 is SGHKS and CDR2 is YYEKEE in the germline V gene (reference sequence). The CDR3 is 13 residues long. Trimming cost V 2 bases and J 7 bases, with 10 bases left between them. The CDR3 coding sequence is TGTGCCAGCAGCTTTTCAGAGCGCAACACCATATATTTT. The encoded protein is CASSFSERNTIYF. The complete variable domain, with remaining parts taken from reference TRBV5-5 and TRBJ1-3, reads DAGVTQSPTHLIKTRGQQVTLRCSPISGHKSVSWYQQVLGQGPQFIFQYYEKEERGRGNFPDRFSARQFPNYSSELNVNALLLGDSALYLCASSFSERNTIYFGEGSWLTVV.

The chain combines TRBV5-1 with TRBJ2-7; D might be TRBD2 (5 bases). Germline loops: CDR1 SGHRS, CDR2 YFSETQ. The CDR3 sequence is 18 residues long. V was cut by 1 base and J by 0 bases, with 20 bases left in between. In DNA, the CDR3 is TGCGCCAGCAGCTTGAGCGGAGCGGCCGCCAAGAGCTCCTACGAGCAGTACTTC. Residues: CASSLSGAAAKSSYEQYF.

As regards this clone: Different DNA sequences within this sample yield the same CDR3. The CDR3 reads CASSSLAGGYNEQFF. Written as DNA, the CDR3 is TGCGCCAGCAGTTCCCTAGCGGGGGGGTATAATGAGCAGTTCTTC. The chain has TRBV5-1 and TRBJ2-1, with 12 nucleotides matching TRBD2. The CDR3 has 15 amino acids. Germline lookup yields CDR1 SGHRS and CDR2 YFSETQ. V lost 5 bases and J lost 7; bases outside the gene matches: 7.

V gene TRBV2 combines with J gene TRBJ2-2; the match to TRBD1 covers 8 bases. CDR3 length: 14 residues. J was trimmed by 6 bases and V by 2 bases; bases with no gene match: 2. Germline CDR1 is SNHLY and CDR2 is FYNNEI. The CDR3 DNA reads TGTGCCAGCAGTGAACAGGGGGCCTCCGGGGAGCTGTTTTTT. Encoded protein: CASSEQGASGELFF.

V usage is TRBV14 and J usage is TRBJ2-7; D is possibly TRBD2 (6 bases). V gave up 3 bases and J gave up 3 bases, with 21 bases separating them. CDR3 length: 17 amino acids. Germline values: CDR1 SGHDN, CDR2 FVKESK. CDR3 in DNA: TGTGCCAGCAGCCATTCCCCAGGGCTAGCGTTCTGCTACGAGCAGTACTTC. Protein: CASSHSPGLAFCYEQYF.

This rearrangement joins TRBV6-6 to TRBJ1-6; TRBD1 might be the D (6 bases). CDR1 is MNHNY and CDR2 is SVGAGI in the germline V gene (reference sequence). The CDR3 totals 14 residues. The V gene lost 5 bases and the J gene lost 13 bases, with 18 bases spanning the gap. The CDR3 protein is CASSTSQGGFPLHF. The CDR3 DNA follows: TGTGCCAGCAGTACATCACAGGGTGGCTTTCCCCTCCACTTT.

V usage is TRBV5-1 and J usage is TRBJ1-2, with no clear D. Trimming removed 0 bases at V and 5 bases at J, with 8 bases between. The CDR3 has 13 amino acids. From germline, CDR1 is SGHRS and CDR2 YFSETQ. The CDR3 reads CASSLGSGYGYTF. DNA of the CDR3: TGCGCCAGCAGCTTGGGTTCCGGGTATGGCTACACCTTC.

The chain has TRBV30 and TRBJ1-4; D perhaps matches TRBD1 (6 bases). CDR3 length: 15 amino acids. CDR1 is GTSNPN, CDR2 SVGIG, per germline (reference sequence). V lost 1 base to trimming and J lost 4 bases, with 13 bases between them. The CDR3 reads CAWSGSRTDNEKLFF. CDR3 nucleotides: TGTGCCTGGAGTGGGTCCCGGACAGATAATGAAAAACTGTTTTTT.

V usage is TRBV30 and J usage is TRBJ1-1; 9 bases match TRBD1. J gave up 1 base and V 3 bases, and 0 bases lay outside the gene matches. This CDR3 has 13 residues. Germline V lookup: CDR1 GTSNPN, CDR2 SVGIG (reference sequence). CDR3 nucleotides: TGTGCCTGGAGGGACAGGGGGAACACTGAAGCTTTCTTT. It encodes CAWRDRGNTEAFF.

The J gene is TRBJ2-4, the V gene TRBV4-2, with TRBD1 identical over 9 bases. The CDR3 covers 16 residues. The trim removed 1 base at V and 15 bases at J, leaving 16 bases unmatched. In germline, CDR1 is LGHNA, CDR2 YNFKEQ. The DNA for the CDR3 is TGTGCCAGCAGCCAAGCCCCGACCGGGACAGGGCACCAGGCGTACTTC. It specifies CASSQAPTGTGHQAYF.

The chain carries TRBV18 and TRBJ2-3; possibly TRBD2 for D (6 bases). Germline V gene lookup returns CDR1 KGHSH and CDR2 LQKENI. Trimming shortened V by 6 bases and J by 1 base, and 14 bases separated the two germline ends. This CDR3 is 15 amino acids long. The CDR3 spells CASSSGGSGTDTQYF. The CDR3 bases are TGTGCCAGCTCCTCTGGGGGGTCGGGCACAGATACGCAGTATTTT.

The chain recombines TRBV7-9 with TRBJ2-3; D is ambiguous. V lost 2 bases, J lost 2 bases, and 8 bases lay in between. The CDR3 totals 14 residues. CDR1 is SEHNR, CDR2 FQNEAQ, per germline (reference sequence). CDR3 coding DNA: TGTGCCAGCAGCTTACTAGATACCACAGATACGCAGTATTTT. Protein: CASSLLDTTDTQYF.

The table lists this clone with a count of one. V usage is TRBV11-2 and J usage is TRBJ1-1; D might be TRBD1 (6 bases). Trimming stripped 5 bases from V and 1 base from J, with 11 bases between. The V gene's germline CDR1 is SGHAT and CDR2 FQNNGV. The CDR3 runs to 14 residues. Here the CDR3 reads CASSPDRRNTEAFF. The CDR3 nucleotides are TGTGCCAGCAGCCCGGACAGACGGAACACTGAAGCTTTCTTT.

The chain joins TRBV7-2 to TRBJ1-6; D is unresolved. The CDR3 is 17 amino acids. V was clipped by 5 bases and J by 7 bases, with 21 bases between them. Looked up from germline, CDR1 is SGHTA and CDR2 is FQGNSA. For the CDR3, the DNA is TGTGCCAGCAGCCCGCCGCGGGAATCTATTGGGAATTCACCCCTCCACTTT. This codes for CASSPPRESIGNSPLHF. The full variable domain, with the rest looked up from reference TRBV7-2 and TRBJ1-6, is GAGVSQSPSNKVTEKGKDVELRCDPISGHTALYWYRQSLGQGLEFLIYFQGNSAPDKSGLPSDRFSAERTGGSVSTLTIQRTQQEDSAVYLCASSPPRESIGNSPLHFGNGTRLTVT.

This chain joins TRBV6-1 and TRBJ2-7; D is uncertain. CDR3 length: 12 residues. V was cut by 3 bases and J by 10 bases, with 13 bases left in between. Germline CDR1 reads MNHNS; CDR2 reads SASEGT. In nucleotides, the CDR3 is TGTGCCAGCAGTGATTGGTCGCAGGCCCAGTACTTC. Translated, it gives CASSDWSQAQYF.

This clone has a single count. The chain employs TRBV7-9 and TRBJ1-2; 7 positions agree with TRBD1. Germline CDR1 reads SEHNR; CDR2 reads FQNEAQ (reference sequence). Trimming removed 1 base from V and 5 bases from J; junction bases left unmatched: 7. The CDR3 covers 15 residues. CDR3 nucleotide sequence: TGTGCCAGCAGCTTAGATCGAGGGGGCGGGTATGGCTACACCTTC. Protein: CASSLDRGGGYGYTF.

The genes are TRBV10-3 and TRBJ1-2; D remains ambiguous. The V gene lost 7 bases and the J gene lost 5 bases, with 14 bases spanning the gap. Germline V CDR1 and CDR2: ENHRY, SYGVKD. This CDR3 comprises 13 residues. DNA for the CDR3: TGTGCCATCAATCCGGGAACGATGTATGGCTACACCTTC. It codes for CAINPGTMYGYTF.

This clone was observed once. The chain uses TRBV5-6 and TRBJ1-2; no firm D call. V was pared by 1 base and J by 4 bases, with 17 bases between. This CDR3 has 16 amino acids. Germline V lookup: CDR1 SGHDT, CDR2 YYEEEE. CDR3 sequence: CASSLLRTGGIYGYTF. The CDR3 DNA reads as TGTGCCAGCAGCTTGCTAAGGACTGGAGGGATCTATGGCTACACCTTC.

CDR3 region: CAWSVKIEGTFYSNQPQHF. In nucleotides, the CDR3 is TGTGCCTGGAGTGTAAAAATTGAGGGGACTTTTTATAGCAATCAGCCCCAGCATTTT. The rearrangement links TRBV30 to TRBJ1-5; perhaps TRBD1 as D (5 bases). CDR3 length: 19 residues. V lost 0 bases and J 0 bases, leaving 21 bases between the germline ends. CDR1 is GTSNPN, CDR2 SVGIG, per germline (reference sequence).

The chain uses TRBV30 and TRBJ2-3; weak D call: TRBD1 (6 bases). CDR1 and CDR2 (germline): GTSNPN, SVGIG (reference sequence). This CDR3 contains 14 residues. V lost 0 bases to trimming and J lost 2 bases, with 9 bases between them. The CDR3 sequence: CAWSVGQYTDTQYF. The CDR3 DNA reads TGTGCCTGGAGTGTTGGACAGTACACAGATACGCAGTATTTT.

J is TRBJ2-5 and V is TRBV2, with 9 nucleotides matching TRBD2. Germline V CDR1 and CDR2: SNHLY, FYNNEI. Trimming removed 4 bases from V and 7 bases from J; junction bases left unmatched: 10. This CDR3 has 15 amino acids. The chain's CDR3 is CASSAASGARRTQYF. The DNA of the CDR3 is TGTGCCAGCAGTGCGGCTAGCGGGGCCAGAAGGACCCAGTACTTC. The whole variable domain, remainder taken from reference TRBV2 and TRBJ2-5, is EPEVTQTPSHQVTQMGQEVILRCVPISNHLYFYWYRQILGQKVEFLVSFYNNEISEKSEIFDDQFSVERPDGSNFTLKIRSTKLEDSAMYFCASSAASGARRTQYFGPGTRLLVL.

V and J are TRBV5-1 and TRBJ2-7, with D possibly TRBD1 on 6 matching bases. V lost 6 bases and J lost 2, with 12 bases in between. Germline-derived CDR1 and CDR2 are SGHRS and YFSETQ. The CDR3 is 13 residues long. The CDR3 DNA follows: TGCGCCAGCACCGAGGGGGAAGCCTACGAGCAGTACTTC. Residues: CASTEGEAYEQYF.

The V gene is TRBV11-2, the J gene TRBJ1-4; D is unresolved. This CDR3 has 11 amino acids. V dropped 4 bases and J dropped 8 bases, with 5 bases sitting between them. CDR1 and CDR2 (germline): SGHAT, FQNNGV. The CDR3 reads CASSSVEKLFF. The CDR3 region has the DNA TGTGCCAGCAGCTCCGTGGAAAAACTGTTTTTT.

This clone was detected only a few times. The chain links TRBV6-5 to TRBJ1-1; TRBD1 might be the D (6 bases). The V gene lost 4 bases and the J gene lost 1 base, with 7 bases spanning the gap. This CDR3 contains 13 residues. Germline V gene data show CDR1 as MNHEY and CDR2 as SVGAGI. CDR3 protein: CASSLGANTEAFF. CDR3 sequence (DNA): TGTGCCAGCAGTTTGGGGGCGAACACTGAAGCTTTCTTT.

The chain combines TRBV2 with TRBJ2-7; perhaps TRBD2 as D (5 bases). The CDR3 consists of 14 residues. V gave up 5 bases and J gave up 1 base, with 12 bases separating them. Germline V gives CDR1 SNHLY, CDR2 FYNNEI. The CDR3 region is CASSPTTSSYEQYF. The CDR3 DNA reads TGTGCCAGCAGTCCTACCACTAGTTCCTACGAGCAGTACTTC.

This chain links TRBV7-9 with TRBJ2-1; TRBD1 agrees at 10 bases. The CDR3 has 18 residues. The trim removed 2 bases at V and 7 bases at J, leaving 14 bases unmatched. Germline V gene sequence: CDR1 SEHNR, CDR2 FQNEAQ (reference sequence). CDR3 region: CASSLIGSGTGVRNEQFF. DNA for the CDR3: TGTGCCAGCAGCTTAATTGGATCGGGGACAGGGGTTAGGAATGAGCAGTTCTTC.

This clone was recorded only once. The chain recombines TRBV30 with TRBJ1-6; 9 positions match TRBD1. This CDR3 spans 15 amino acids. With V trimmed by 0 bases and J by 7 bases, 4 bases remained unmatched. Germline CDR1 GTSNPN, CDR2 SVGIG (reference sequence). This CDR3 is CAWSVPGQGNSPLHF. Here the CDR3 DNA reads TGTGCCTGGAGTGTACCCGGACAGGGGAATTCACCCCTCCACTTT.

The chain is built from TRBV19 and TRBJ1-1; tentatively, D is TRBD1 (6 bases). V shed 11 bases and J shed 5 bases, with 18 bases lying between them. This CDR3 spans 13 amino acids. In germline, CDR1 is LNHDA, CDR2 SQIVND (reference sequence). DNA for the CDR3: TGTGCCGCGGGGGCCAGGGGAGGGACTGAAGCTTTCTTT. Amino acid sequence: CAAGARGGTEAFF.

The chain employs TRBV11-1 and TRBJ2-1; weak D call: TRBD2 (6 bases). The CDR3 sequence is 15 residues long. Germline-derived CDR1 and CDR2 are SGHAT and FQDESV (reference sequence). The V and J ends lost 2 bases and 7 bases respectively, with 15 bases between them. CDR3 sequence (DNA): TGTGCCAGCAGCTTACCCGGACTACCGAGGAATGAGCAGTTCTTC. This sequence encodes CASSLPGLPRNEQFF.

DNA for the CDR3: TGTGCCAGCAGCTTAAACCAGGGAGGGGAGCTGTTTTTT. Residues: CASSLNQGGELFF. The V and J genes are TRBV11-3 and TRBJ2-2, with D perhaps TRBD1 (5 bases). Germline V lookup: CDR1 SGHNT, CDR2 YENEEA. The CDR3 length is 13 residues. The V end was cut by 2 bases, the J end by 8 bases, with 9 bases between.

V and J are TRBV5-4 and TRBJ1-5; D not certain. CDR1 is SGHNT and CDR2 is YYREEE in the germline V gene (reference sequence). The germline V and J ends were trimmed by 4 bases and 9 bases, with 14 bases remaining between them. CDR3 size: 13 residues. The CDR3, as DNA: TGTGCCAGCAGCCCCGACCCAGGTCGGCCCCAGCATTTT. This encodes CASSPDPGRPQHF.